This TCR beta chain comes out of a study of blood T cell repertoires in COVID-19. Profiling relied on immunoSEQ multiplex PCR, and the TCRdb table lists in-frame clones only, not all of them. The sample has roughly 350,000 clones; about nine tenths are singletons. Followed longitudinally, the Seattle patients had been enrolled during active infection. Trimming pared 6 bases from V and 1 base from J, leaving 6 bases between. Germline CDR1 is SNHLY and CDR2 is FYNNEI. The CDR3 runs to 13 residues. The chain has TRBV2 and TRBJ2-2; D is unclear. The sample taken for sequencing was peripheral blood. The source is a woman between 65 and 79 years old with COVID-19, enrolled during active disease. Here the CDR3 DNA reads TGTGCCAGCAGCAGACAGAACACCGGGGAGCTGTTTTTT. Amino acid sequence: CASSRQNTGELFF.